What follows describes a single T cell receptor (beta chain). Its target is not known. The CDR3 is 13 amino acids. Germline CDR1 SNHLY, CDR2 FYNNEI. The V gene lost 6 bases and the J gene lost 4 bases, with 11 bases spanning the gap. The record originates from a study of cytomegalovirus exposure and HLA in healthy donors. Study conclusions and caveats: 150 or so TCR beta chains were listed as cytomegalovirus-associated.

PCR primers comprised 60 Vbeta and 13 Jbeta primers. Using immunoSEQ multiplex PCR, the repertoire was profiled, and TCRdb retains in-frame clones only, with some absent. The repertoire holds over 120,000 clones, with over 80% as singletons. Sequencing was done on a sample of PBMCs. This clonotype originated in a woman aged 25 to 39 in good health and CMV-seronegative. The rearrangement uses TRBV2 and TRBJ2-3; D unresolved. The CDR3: CASSLQLPDTQYF. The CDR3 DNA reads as TGTGCCAGCAGCTTACAGCTACCAGATACGCAGTATTTT.